This TCR beta chain stems from a study of beta chain features in type 1 diabetes. Study results and caveats: Among all four CD4+ subsets, Type 1 diabetes patients had TCRB CDR3s that were moderately but significantly shorter.

Every isolated RNA sample was fully reverse transcribed, so sequencing captured expressed TCRB transcripts. This table comes from immunoSEQ multiplex PCR, and its TCRdb copy is limited to in-frame clones, with some not included. The sample gives 250,000 or so clones, roughly 14% of which show up once; almost 0.02% is in the top ten. CDR1 and CDR2 from the germline V gene are LNHDA and SQIVND (reference sequence). The length of the CDR3 is 13 residues. Between the trimmed V and J ends, which lost 6 bases and 4 bases, there was a span of 12 bases. In regard to this clone: The antigen remains unidentified.

Material for sequencing was naive CD4+ T cells from blood. The V gene is TRBV19, the J gene TRBJ2-5; D is unresolved. The source of this sequence is a young man with type 1 diabetes. The CDR3 DNA follows: TGTGCCAGTAGCTTTCAGGATGGAGAGACCCAGTACTTC. Translated, it gives CASSFQDGETQYF.